This is a list of T cell receptor beta chains from one sample in a study of blood T cell repertoires in COVID-19. Sequenced by immunoSEQ multiplex PCR; TCRdb stores in-frame clones only, minus some. Seen here are around 210,000 clones, 65% to 90% observed once, and the top ten hold roughly 5%. Sequencing used peripheral blood. The receptors were gathered from a man aged 50 to 59 with COVID-19, enrolled during active disease. The CDR3 runs from the conserved cysteine through the conserved F or W. Clone size is stated in some rows and not others, as once, few, many or a class when expanded.

>once|TRBJ2-2|TRBV4-3
CASSQDRTSGGAVGELFF
>few|TRBJ1-5|TRBV28
CASRTPSRGLQPQHF
>.|TRBJ1-4|TRBV11-1
CASSLVRGNEKLFF
>.|TRBJ2-3|TRBV11-2
CASSLDGRDPLADTQYF
>.|TRBJ2-7|TRBV19
CASLAAGPSYEQYF
>.|TRBJ2-5|TRBV11-3
CASSYGVAGKKQETQYF
>.|TRBJ2-7|TRBV3-1/TRBV3-2
CASSYGVTYEQYF
>.|TRBJ1-2|TRBV3-1/TRBV3-2
CASSQASYYGYTF
>.|TRBJ2-2|TRBV27
CASSPRQVNTGELFF
>.|TRBJ1-1|TRBV7-2
CASSNRVSWRTEAFF
>.|TRBJ2-5|TRBV10-3
CASRTSGHQETQYF
>.|TRBJ2-1|TRBV3-1/TRBV3-2
CASSSLLAGRDNEQFF
>few|TRBJ2-5|TRBV11-2
CASSLASQGLTQYF
>.|TRBJ2-1|TRBV13
CASSSDTRNEQFF
>.|TRBJ2-1|TRBV23-1
CASSQKGHLHPHEQFF
>.|TRBJ1-5|TRBV19
CASSPRVGGGNQPQHF
>once|TRBJ2-5|TRBV29-1
CSANMVAETQYF
>.|TRBJ2-1|TRBV20-1
CSASQGSSYNEQFF
>.|TRBJ1-5|TRBV7-2
CASSFTGVGNQPQHF
>.|TRBJ2-1|TRBV7-3
CASSLGRGSNEQFF
>.|TRBJ2-2|TRBV7-9
CASTLAGTTGELFF
>.|TRBJ1-5|TRBV10-1
CASRELGQNQPQHF
>.|TRBJ2-1|TRBV27
CASSPRQTLSYNEQFF
>.|TRBJ2-2|TRBV6-5
CASSVLLNTGELFF
>.|TRBJ2-1|TRBV4-3
CASSQDARAGPSSSYNEQFF
>.|TRBJ2-3|TRBV3-1/TRBV3-2
CASSQASAGSTDAQYF
>.|TRBJ2-1|TRBV27
CASSMTGLSYNEQFF
>.|TRBJ2-3|TRBV10-2
CASKTSAATDTQYF
>few|TRBJ1-1|TRBV2
CASSALSSEAFF
>.|TRBJ2-3|TRBV7-3
CASSRIPGQHTDTQYF
>.|TRBJ2-3|TRBV6-5
CASSYPADTQYF
>.|TRBJ1-1|TRBV4-1
CASSPGPVQGPNTEAFF
>few|TRBJ2-1|TRBV18
CASSKLGGNEQFF
>few|TRBJ1-1|TRBV19
CASRETGGRNTEAFF
>.|TRBJ1-1|TRBV5-1
CASSLRTGGGEAFF
>.|TRBJ2-3|TRBV10-3
CAISAQGWTDTQYF
>.|TRBJ2-3|TRBV24-1
CATSGVKGGIFTDTQYF
>.|TRBJ1-1|TRBV6-5
CASSRRQDPEAFF
>few|TRBJ2-2|TRBV19
CASRLTGVTNTGELFF
>.|TRBJ1-5|TRBV6-5
CASNRQGQPQHF
>.|TRBJ1-5|TRBV4-1
CASSQVLRPTQPQHF
>.|TRBJ2-3|TRBV25-1
CASRGPSRGLTDTQYF
>.|TRBJ2-5|TRBV28
CASQGRETQYF